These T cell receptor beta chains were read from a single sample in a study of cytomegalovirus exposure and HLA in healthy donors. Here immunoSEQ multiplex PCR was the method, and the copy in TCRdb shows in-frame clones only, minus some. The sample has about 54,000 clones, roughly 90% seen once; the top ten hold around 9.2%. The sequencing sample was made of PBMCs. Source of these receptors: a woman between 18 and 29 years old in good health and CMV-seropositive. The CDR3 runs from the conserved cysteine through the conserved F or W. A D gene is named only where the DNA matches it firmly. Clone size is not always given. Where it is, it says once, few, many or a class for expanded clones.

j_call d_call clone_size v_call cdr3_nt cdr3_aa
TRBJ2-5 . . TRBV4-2 TGTGCCAGCAGCCAAGGCGGGACTCCTAAAGAGACCCAGTACTTC CASSQGGTPKETQYF
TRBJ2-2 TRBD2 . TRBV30 TGTGCCTGGAGTGTGCTAGCGGGGGCGAACACCGGGGAGCTGTTTTTT CAWSVLAGANTGELFF
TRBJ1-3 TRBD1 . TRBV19 TGTGCCAGTAGTATTAGTGGGACAGGCGCCTCCCGCTCTGGAAACACCATATATTTT CASSISGTGASRSGNTIYF
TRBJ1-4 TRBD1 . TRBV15 TGTGCCACCAGCAGAGATCTAAGGGGACAGGGGATAGGAACTAATGAAAAACTGTTTTTT CATSRDLRGQGIGTNEKLFF
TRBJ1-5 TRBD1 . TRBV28 TGTGCCAGCAGTTTATCAGGGACAGCCATCAATCAGCCCCAGCATTTT CASSLSGTAINQPQHF
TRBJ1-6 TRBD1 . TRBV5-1 TGCGCCAGCAGCTACGCCGGGACAGGGAATTCACCCCTCCACTTT CASSYAGTGNSPLHF
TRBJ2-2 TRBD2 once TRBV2 TGTGCCAGCACCGGGACTAGCGGGGGCGGTGGGGAGCTGTTTTTT CASTGTSGGGGELFF
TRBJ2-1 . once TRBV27 TGTGCCAGCAGCCCGGACCAGGGTTTATACAATGAGCAGTTCTTC CASSPDQGLYNEQFF
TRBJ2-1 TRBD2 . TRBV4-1 TGCGCCAGCAGCCAAGGACTAGCCGCCTCCTACAATGAGCAGTTCTTC CASSQGLAASYNEQFF
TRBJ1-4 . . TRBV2 TGTGCCAGCAGTACCACAGGTCGGACTAATGAAAAACTGTTTTTT CASSTTGRTNEKLFF
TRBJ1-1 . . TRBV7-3 TGTGCCAGCAGCTTAAGTGCTCCAGGGCACCTCGGGACTGAAGCTTTCTTT CASSLSAPGHLGTEAFF
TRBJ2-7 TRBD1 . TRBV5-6 TGTGCCAGCAGCATTGGGACAGAAAAAACCTACGAGCAGTACTTC CASSIGTEKTYEQYF
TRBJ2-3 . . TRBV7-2 TGTGCCAGCAGCTTCGTAGGCACAGATACGCAGTATTTT CASSFVGTDTQYF
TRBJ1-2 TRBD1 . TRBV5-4 TGTGCCAGCAGCGTGGACAGGGGGTATGGCTACACCTTC CASSVDRGYGYTF
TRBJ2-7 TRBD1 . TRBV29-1 TGCAGCGCAGCCTTCGCACAGGGGGCCTACGAGCAGTACTTC CSAAFAQGAYEQYF
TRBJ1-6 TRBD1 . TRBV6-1 TGTGCCAGCAGCCGCCGGGACAGGGATAATTCACCCCTCCACTTT CASSRRDRDNSPLHF
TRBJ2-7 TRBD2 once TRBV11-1 TGTGCCAGCAGTATACTAGCGGGGGTCTACGAGCAGTACTTC CASSILAGVYEQYF
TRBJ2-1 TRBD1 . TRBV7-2 TGTGCCAGCAGCCGCACCGGGACAGGGGTCTACAATGAGCAGTTCTTC CASSRTGTGVYNEQFF
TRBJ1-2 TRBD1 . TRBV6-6 TGTGCCAGCACCCCGACCAGGGACAGAGGATCCGGCTACACCTTC CASTPTRDRGSGYTF
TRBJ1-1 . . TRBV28 TGTGCCAGCAGTTTTAAGGGGTACGGGGCTTTCTTT CASSFKGYGAFF
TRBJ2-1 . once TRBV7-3 TGTGCCAGCAGTTCCTCGTACGGGGGGCCTTCCTCAATCTCCTACAATGAGCAGTTCTTC CASSSSYGGPSSISYNEQFF
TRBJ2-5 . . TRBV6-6 TGTGCCAGCAGTTTCCCCGCCAGGGGACAAGAGACCCAGTACTTC CASSFPARGQETQYF
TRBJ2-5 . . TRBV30 TGTGCCTGGAGTGGAGGCAGGAATAGGGAGCAGTACTTC CAWSGGRNREQYF
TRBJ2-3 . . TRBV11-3 TGTGCCAGCAGCCGTGGGGGGGCCAACACAGATACGCAGTATTTT CASSRGGANTDTQYF
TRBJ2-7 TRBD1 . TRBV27 TGTGCCAGCAGTTTATTACAGGGGGCCGACGAGCAGTACTTC CASSLLQGADEQYF
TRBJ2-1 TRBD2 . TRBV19 TGTGCCAGTAGTTTAACTAGCGGGGGGTACAATGAGCAGTTCTTC CASSLTSGGYNEQFF
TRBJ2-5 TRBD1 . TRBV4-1 TGCGCCTCGTCCGGCACAGGGGGAGAGACCCAGTACTTC CASSGTGGETQYF
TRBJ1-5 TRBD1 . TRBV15 TGTGCCACCAGCACCCGACAGGGAAGTCAGCCCCAGCATTTT CATSTRQGSQPQHF
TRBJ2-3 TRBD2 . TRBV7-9 TGTGCCAGCAGCTTAGTGTCTAGCGGGGGGGCAAGCACAGATACGCAGTATTTT CASSLVSSGGASTDTQYF
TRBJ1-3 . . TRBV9 TGTGCCAGCAGCCCCAGGGATTTTGGAAACACCATATATTTT CASSPRDFGNTIYF
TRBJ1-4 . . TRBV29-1 TGCAGCGTTGGGGACACACCTAATGAAAAACTGTTTTTT CSVGDTPNEKLFF
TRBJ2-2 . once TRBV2 TGTGCCAGCAGACCAGACAGCAACACCGGGGAGCTGTTTTTT CASRPDSNTGELFF
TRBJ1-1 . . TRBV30 TGTGCCTGCGGATTCTCGGGGACTGAAGCTTTCTTT CACGFSGTEAFF
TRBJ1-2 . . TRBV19 TGTGCCAGTAGTACCGAGGGACAAAGAGAAGGCTACACCTTC CASSTEGQREGYTF
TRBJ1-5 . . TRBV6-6 TGTGCCAGCAGTTTCAGGGGTGAGAGCAATCAGCCCCAGCATTTT CASSFRGESNQPQHF